Shown below are 14 T cell receptor beta chains from a single sample sequenced in a study of HIV-infected patients and healthy controls. Antiretroviral therapy had run roughly three months, about 14 weeks, before follow-up blood collection. No cell fractionation was done, so the repertoire covers all unsorted peripheral blood T cells. Alpha and beta constant-region primers primed reverse transcription of about 470 ng RNA. Separate chain-specific third strand synthesis with multiplexing indices produced the alpha and beta libraries. A single record per CDR3 protein comes from TCRdb applying MiXCR to the 5' RACE reads. Of approximately 5,500 distinct CDR3 sequences in the sample, about 8.6% are singletons; the top ten hold approximately 25%. The sample consisted of blood, taken during antiretroviral therapy. The receptors here all came from an adult with HIV infection.

Many counts were recorded for this clonotype. The rearrangement links TRBV20-1 to TRBJ2-6, with no clear D. This CDR3 spans 15 amino acids. The V end was cut by 5 bases, the J end by 4 bases, with 15 bases between. Germline assignment: CDR1 DFQATT and CDR2 SNEGSKA (reference sequence). CDR3 in DNA: TGCAGTGCTCCCATCAGTTCCCCCGGGGCCAACGTCCTGACTTTC. It yields the protein CSAPISSPGANVLTF.

In this sample, this clonotype is medium-sized (0.01 to 0.1%). This chain joins TRBV5-1 and TRBJ1-5; 7 bases align to TRBD1. V shed 5 bases and J 0 bases; nucleotides not matched to a gene: 5. The CDR3 runs to 15 residues. Germline-derived CDR1 and CDR2 are SGHRS and YFSETQ. Here the CDR3 reads CASRQGSYSNQPQHF. The CDR3 nucleotides read TGCGCCAGCAGACAGGGGAGTTATAGCAATCAGCCCCAGCATTTT.

This clonotype appeared many times. The chain is built from TRBV7-9 and TRBJ2-7; TRBD1 matches 9 bases. CDR1 is SEHNR, CDR2 FQNEAQ, per germline (reference sequence). The CDR3 length is 13 residues. Losses at the gene ends were 5 bases for V and 5 bases for J; bases not matched to a gene: 4. This CDR3 is CASSPGQGNEQYF. The CDR3 bases are TGTGCCAGCAGCCCGGGACAGGGAAACGAGCAGTACTTC. Combining the CDR3 with reference TRBV7-9 and TRBJ2-7 gives the whole variable domain DTGVSQNPRHKITKRGQNVTFRCDPISEHNRLYWYRQTLGQGPEFLTYFQNEAQLEKSRLLSDRFSAERPKGSFSTLEIQRTEQGDSAMYLCASSPGQGNEQYFGPGTRLTVT.

This clonotype was found many times. The chain couples TRBV11-2 to TRBJ2-3; no firm D call. With 7 bases removed from V and 0 bases from J, the gap between germline ends came to 8 bases. Germline V gene sequence: CDR1 SGHAT, CDR2 FQNNGV. The CDR3 is 13 residues long. CDR3 protein: CASKGGSTDTQYF. The CDR3 nucleotides read TGTGCCAGCAAGGGCGGTAGCACAGATACGCAGTATTTT.

This clonotype has ten or more counts. V is TRBV7-2 and J is TRBJ2-1; D might be TRBD1 or TRBD2, each matching 5 bases. The CDR3 is 15 amino acids. Germline V gives CDR1 SGHTA, CDR2 FQGNSA. Trimming left V 1 base short and J 2 bases short, with 9 bases between. The CDR3 coding sequence is TGTGCCAGCAGCTTAGGCCAGGGAGCCTACAATGAGCAGTTCTTC. It is translated as CASSLGQGAYNEQFF.

This clonotype turned up a few times. The chain has TRBV7-8 and TRBJ2-1; tentatively, D is TRBD2 (6 bases). CDR1 and CDR2 from the germline V gene are SGHVS and FQNEAQ. This CDR3 comprises 13 residues. Trimming took 10 bases from V and 0 from J, leaving 10 bases between them. The CDR3 bases are TGTGCCACCCGGGAGAACTCCTACAATGAGCAGTTCTTC. It yields the protein CATRENSYNEQFF.

This clonotype occurred many times. The V and J genes are TRBV5-1 and TRBJ2-7; D could derive from TRBD1 or TRBD2 (6 bases each). Trimming left V 4 bases short and J 5 bases short, with 10 bases between. The CDR3 has 12 amino acids. The germline CDR1 and CDR2 sequences are SGHRS and YFSETQ. This CDR3 is CASSLEGDEQYF. CDR3 nucleotides: TGCGCCAGCAGCCTGGAGGGGGACGAGCAGTACTTC.

This rearrangement joins TRBV29-1 to TRBJ2-5, with D perhaps TRBD1 (6 bases). Germline V gives CDR1 SQVTM, CDR2 ANQGSEA. The CDR3 covers 12 residues. V was cut by 3 bases and J by 6 bases, with 11 bases left in between. The CDR3 DNA reads as TGCAGCGTTGATCCAGGGGAGAAGACCCAGTACTTC. Protein sequence: CSVDPGEKTQYF.

Sample share makes this clonotype medium-sized (0.01 to 0.1%). CDR3 sequence: CASSSGQGAVLAQHF. As DNA, the CDR3 is TGTGCCAGCAGCTCGGGACAGGGTGCCGTTTTGGCCCAGCATTTT. The rearrangement uses TRBV7-9 and TRBJ1-5, with 9 positions matching TRBD1. This CDR3 spans 15 amino acids. V lost 4 bases and J lost 11; bases outside the gene matches: 12. CDR1 SEHNR and CDR2 FQNEAQ come from the germline V gene (reference sequence).

This clonotype came up many times. The chain joins TRBV20-1 to TRBJ1-6; 7 bases agree with TRBD1. V was clipped by 0 bases and J by 7 bases; unmatched bases: 12. CDR1 and CDR2 (germline): DFQATT, SNEGSKA (reference sequence). The CDR3 is made up of 17 amino acids. This chain's CDR3 is CSARDPLRQGVNSPLHF. The CDR3 coding sequence is TGCAGTGCTAGAGACCCCCTAAGGCAGGGGGTGAATTCACCCCTCCACTTT.

CDR3 protein: CASSSLSGNLYEQYF. Written as DNA, the CDR3 is TGTGCCAGCAGCTCCCTTAGCGGGAATCTATACGAGCAGTACTTC. The chain employs TRBV7-8 and TRBJ2-7; 8 nucleotides match TRBD2. The J segment lost 4 bases and the V segment lost 4 bases, leaving 9 bases of the junction unmatched. Germline V gene sequence: CDR1 SGHVS, CDR2 FQNEAQ. The CDR3 has 15 amino acids.

By share, this clonotype counts as medium-sized. The V gene is TRBV7-2, the J gene TRBJ2-1, with TRBD1 as a possible D gene (6 bases). V shed 5 bases and J shed 8 bases, with 22 bases lying between them. This CDR3 is built from 16 residues. Germline V gives CDR1 SGHTA, CDR2 FQGNSA. The CDR3 is CASSQDQGIFPHEQFF. For the CDR3, the DNA is TGTGCCAGCAGCCAAGACCAGGGGATATTCCCCCATGAGCAGTTCTTC.

This clonotype was observed at least ten times. J is TRBJ2-2 and V is TRBV12-3 or TRBV12-4; TRBD2 matches at 9 bases. The J segment lost 5 bases and the V segment lost 2 bases, leaving 9 bases of the junction unmatched. The CDR3 totals 17 residues. CDR3 protein: CASSLPGLAGLTGELFF. DNA of the CDR3: TGTGCCAGCAGTTTACCGGGGCTAGCGGGGCTAACCGGGGAGCTGTTTTTT.

This clonotype has a count of ten or more. The V call is TRBV7-2, the J call TRBJ2-1; TRBD2 aligns across 14 bases. Germline V gives CDR1 SGHTA, CDR2 FQGNSA. The CDR3 loop spans 15 amino acids. With V trimmed by 5 bases and J by 16 bases, 13 bases remained unmatched. The CDR3 sequence is CASSTQTSGGARGFF. In nucleotides, the CDR3 is TGTGCCAGCAGCACCCAGACTAGCGGGGGGGCGCGAGGATTCTTC.